These 16 T cell receptor beta chains originate from one sample sequenced in a study of identical twins. Each CDR3 protein is one row after TCRdb ran MiXCR on the 5' RACE reads. The profile shows some 96,000 distinct CDR3 sequences, 5.9% of them singletons. Sequencing input: memory T cells sorted from blood. Receptors were obtained from a woman in her forties or fifties in good health.

This clonotype was seen ten or more times. CDR3 sequence (DNA): TGCGCCAGCAGCATACAGGGAATAGGGAACACTGAAGCTTTCTTT. Protein: CASSIQGIGNTEAFF. The chain links TRBV5-1 to TRBJ1-1; the D gene is possibly TRBD1 (6 bases). The germline V and J ends were trimmed by 4 bases and 1 base, with 14 bases remaining between them. Looked up from germline, CDR1 is SGHRS and CDR2 is YFSETQ. The CDR3 contains 15 residues. Filled out from reference TRBV5-1 and TRBJ1-1, the complete variable domain reads KAGVTQTPRYLIKTRGQQVTLSCSPISGHRSVSWYQQTPGQGLQFLFEYFSETQRNKGNFPGRFSGRQFSNSRSEMNVSTLELGDSALYLCASSIQGIGNTEAFFGQGTRLTVV.

This clonotype was observed at least ten times. V usage is TRBV6-5 and J usage is TRBJ1-5, with 7 bases identical to TRBD1. CDR3 length: 15 amino acids. The junction had 10 bases not matched to a gene; V was cut back by 4 bases and J by 7 bases. CDR1 and CDR2 (germline): MNHEY, SVGAGI. CDR3: CASSSQSTGWQPQHF. As DNA, the CDR3 is TGTGCCAGCAGTTCCCAATCGACAGGGTGGCAGCCCCAGCATTTT.

This clonotype was seen repeatedly, ten times or more. The CDR3, as DNA: TGTGCCAGCAGCCGCCTACTCGGGGGCCAAGAGACCCAGTACTTC. It encodes CASSRLLGGQETQYF. The chain links TRBV3-1 to TRBJ2-5; a weak D match, TRBD2 (6 bases). Trimming pared 4 bases from V and 1 base from J, leaving 13 bases between. The CDR3 loop spans 15 amino acids. The germline CDR1 and CDR2 sequences are LGHDT and YNNKEL (reference sequence).

Many counts were recorded for this clonotype. The chain employs TRBV12-3 or TRBV12-4 and TRBJ2-3, with 12 bases fitting TRBD2. Germline trimming cut 5 bases from V and 5 bases from J; bases unmatched to any gene: 8. The length of the CDR3 is 16 residues. The CDR3 nucleotides read TGTGCCAGCAGTGGTGCATCTAGCGGGAGGGAAGATACGCAGTATTTT. Amino acid sequence: CASSGASSGREDTQYF.

This clonotype was picked up many times. The chain employs TRBV5-4 and TRBJ1-1, with D perhaps TRBD1 (6 bases). V lost 0 bases and J lost 6, with 18 bases in between. CDR1 SGHNT and CDR2 YYREEE come from the germline V gene (reference sequence). The CDR3 has 16 amino acids. CDR3 nucleotides: TGTGCCAGCAGCTTGGGACAACAGGGAGGCAAGGCTGAAGCTTTCTTT. This sequence encodes CASSLGQQGGKAEAFF.

This clonotype appeared many times. The CDR3 nucleotides read TGCAGTGCTACTACACGGGAGGGCTACACCTTC. Its translation: CSATTREGYTF. The V and J genes are TRBV20-1 and TRBJ1-2; no definite D call. CDR1 DFQATT and CDR2 SNEGSKA come from the germline V gene (reference sequence). This CDR3 region has 11 residues. The V end lost 4 bases, the J end lost 8 bases, and 11 bases lay between the germline ends.

CDR3 residues: CASSQDLGRGAGANVLTF. In DNA form, the CDR3 reads TGTGCCAGCAGCCAAGATTTAGGAAGGGGGGCTGGGGCCAACGTCCTGACTTTC. V and J are TRBV4-2 and TRBJ2-6; D possibly matches TRBD1 or TRBD2 (6 bases each). Germline V gene lookup returns CDR1 LGHNA and CDR2 YNFKEQ. The CDR3 contains 18 residues. Trimming shortened V by 0 bases and J by 2 bases, and 14 bases separated the two germline ends.

The sample holds a few counts of this clonotype. DNA for the CDR3: TGTGCCAGCAGCGTTCACCCCACCACAGATACGCAGTATTTT. The encoded protein is CASSVHPTTDTQYF. The chain links TRBV9 to TRBJ2-3; D is unclear. The CDR3 contains 14 residues. The germline V and J ends were trimmed by 2 bases and 2 bases, with 9 bases remaining between them. Germline-derived CDR1 and CDR2 are SGDLS and YYNGEE. Full variable domain (missing parts from reference TRBV9 and TRBJ2-3): DSGVTQTPKHLITATGQRVTLRCSPRSGDLSVYWYQQSLDQGLQFLIQYYNGEERAKGNILERFSAQQFPDLHSELNLSSLELGDSALYFCASSVHPTTDTQYFGPGTRLTVL.

This clonotype was picked up many times. The rearrangement links TRBV12-3 or TRBV12-4 to TRBJ1-2; TRBD1 is a possible D gene (5 bases). This CDR3 contains 14 residues. Between the trimmed V and J ends, which lost 7 bases and 8 bases, there was a span of 20 bases. CDR3 sequence reads: CASTSRRGAGGYTF. The CDR3 DNA reads TGTGCCAGCACCTCCCGACGGGGCGCAGGAGGCTACACCTTC.

Ten or more counts support this clonotype. The chain couples TRBV2 to TRBJ2-2; D call uncertain. CDR1 and CDR2 from the germline V gene are SNHLY and FYNNEI. V was trimmed by 7 bases and J by 5 bases, leaving 8 bases between them. There are 12 residues in the CDR3. The DNA of the CDR3 is TGTGCCAGCATCCTGAAAACCGGGGAGCTGTTTTTT. This codes for CASILKTGELFF.

Many counts were recorded for this clonotype. The gene calls are TRBV15 and TRBJ2-2; D gene unclear. From germline, CDR1 is LNHNV and CDR2 YYDKDF (reference sequence). V lost 1 base, J lost 4 bases, and 1 base lay in between. The CDR3 totals 12 residues. CDR3 loop: CATSRATGELFF. Written as DNA, the CDR3 is TGTGCCACCAGCAGAGCCACCGGGGAGCTGTTTTTT.

This clonotype was detected only a few times. The rearrangement uses TRBV28 and TRBJ1-2, with 7 bases matching TRBD1. The V gene's germline CDR1 is MDHEN and CDR2 SYDVKM. V was clipped by 10 bases and J by 4 bases; unmatched bases: 6. CDR3 length: 12 residues. For the CDR3, the DNA is TGTGCCACCCGACAGGGCTCCTATGGCTACACCTTC. Its translation is CATRQGSYGYTF.

This clonotype was seen repeatedly, ten times or more. The V call is TRBV9, the J call TRBJ1-4, with D perhaps TRBD1 (6 bases). Germline V gene sequence: CDR1 SGDLS, CDR2 YYNGEE. The CDR3 runs to 18 residues. The V end lost 0 bases, the J end lost 3 bases, and 18 bases lay between the germline ends. This CDR3 reads CASSVAFQRQEANEKLFF. The CDR3 coding sequence is TGTGCCAGCAGCGTAGCTTTCCAGAGACAGGAGGCTAATGAAAAACTGTTTTTT.

This clonotype was picked up many times. The rearrangement links TRBV11-2 to TRBJ2-5; 7 bases align to TRBD1. After removal of 5 bases from V and 6 bases from J, the junction contained 9 bases not matched to a gene. The germline V gene has CDR1 SGHAT and CDR2 FQNNGV. CDR3 length equals 14 residues. This CDR3 reads CASSPQTGTQTQYF. CDR3 nucleotide sequence: TGTGCCAGCAGCCCCCAGACAGGGACGCAGACCCAGTACTTC.

This clonotype showed up many times. CDR3 protein: CASRPTTDTQYF. The CDR3, as DNA: TGTGCCAGCAGGCCTACCACAGATACGCAGTATTTT. The chain recombines TRBV28 with TRBJ2-3; D uncertain. V dropped 6 bases and J dropped 2 bases, with 6 bases sitting between them. Per the germline V gene, CDR1 is MDHEN and CDR2 is SYDVKM. The CDR3 loop spans 12 amino acids.

This clonotype was detected a few times. This chain joins TRBV19 and TRBJ2-5; 11 bases match TRBD2. Germline loops: CDR1 LNHDA, CDR2 SQIVND (reference sequence). V lost 3 bases and J lost 4; bases outside the gene matches: 7. The CDR3 runs to 16 residues. The CDR3 sequence: CASSIKGLAGGETQYF. CDR3 DNA: TGTGCCAGTAGTATTAAGGGCCTAGCGGGAGGAGAGACCCAGTACTTC.